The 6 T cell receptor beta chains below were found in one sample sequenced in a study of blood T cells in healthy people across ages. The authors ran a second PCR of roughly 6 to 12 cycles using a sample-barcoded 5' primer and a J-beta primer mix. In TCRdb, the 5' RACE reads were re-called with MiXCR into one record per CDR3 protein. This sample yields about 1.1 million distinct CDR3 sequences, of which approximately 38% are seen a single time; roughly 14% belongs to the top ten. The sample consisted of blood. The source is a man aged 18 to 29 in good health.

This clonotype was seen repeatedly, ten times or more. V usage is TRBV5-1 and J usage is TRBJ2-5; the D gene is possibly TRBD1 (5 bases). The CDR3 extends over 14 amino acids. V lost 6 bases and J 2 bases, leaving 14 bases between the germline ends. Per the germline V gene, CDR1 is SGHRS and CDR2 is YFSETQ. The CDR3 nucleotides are TGCGCCAGCACCAAACCCGACAGTCAAGAGACCCAGTACTTC. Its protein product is CASTKPDSQETQYF.

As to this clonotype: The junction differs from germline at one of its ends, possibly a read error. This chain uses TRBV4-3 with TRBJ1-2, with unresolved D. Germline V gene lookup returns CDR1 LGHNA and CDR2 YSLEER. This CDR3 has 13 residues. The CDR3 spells CASGQGEASGYTF. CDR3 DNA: TGCGCCAGCGGCCAAGGAGAGGCATCGGGCTACACCTTC.

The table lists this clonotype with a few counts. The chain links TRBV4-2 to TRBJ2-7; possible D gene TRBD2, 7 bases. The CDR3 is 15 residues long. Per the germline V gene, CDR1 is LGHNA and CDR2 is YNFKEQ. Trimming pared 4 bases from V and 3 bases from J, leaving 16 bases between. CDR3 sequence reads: CASSPGEGRNYEQYF. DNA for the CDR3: TGTGCCAGCAGCCCAGGGGAGGGACGGAACTACGAGCAGTACTTC.

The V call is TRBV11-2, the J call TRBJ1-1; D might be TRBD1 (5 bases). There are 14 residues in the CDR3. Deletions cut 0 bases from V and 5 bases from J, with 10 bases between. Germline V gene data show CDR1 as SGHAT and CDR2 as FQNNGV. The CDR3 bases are TGTGCCAGCAGCTTAGATGCCGGGACGACTGAAGCTTTCTTT. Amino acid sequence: CASSLDAGTTEAFF.

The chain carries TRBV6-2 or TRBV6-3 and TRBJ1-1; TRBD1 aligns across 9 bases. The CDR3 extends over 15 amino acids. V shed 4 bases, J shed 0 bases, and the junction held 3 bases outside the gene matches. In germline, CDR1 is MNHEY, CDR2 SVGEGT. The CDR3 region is CASSSGTGLNTEAFF. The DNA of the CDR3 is TGTGCCAGCAGTTCCGGGACAGGGCTGAACACTGAAGCTTTCTTT.

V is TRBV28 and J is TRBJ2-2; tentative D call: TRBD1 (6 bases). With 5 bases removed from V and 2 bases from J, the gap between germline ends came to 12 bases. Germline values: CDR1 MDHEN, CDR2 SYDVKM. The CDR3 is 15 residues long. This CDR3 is CASSAQGTNTGELFF. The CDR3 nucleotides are TGTGCCAGCAGTGCACAGGGTACCAACACCGGGGAGCTGTTTTTT.